One and the same sample provided the 19 T cell receptor beta chains below, sequenced in a study of T cells after posttransplantation cyclophosphamide. Busulfan-fludarabine conditioning, marrow transplant, and cyclophosphamide on days +3 and +4 were administered. The protocol was immunoSEQ multiplex PCR, while the TCRdb copy is restricted to in-frame clones and leaves out a portion. The sample includes roughly 8,700 clones, under 90% of them seen just once. This specimen was CD4+ T cells sorted from blood, taken 1404 days after allogeneic stem cell transplant with posttransplant cyclophosphamide. The receptor set was obtained from a female patient aged 50-59 years who received an allogeneic stem cell transplant from a related donor, was CMV-positive, and had no GVHD. The graft donor may be the source of some T cells.

V is TRBV5-6 and J is TRBJ2-7; D perhaps matches TRBD2 (5 bases). The CDR3 consists of 14 residues. The V end lost 1 base, the J end lost 1 base, and 9 bases lay between the germline ends. Germline CDR1 is SGHDT and CDR2 is YYEEEE. The CDR3 region is CASSLYGESYEQYF. DNA of the CDR3: TGTGCCAGCAGCTTGTACGGGGAATCCTACGAGCAGTACTTC.

The V and J genes are TRBV2 and TRBJ2-5; 9 nucleotides match TRBD2. Germline CDR1 reads SNHLY; CDR2 reads FYNNEI. V was clipped by 0 bases and J by 4 bases; unmatched bases: 6. This CDR3 contains 16 residues. CDR3 loop: CASSEASLAGSETQYF. The CDR3, as DNA: TGTGCCAGCAGTGAAGCCTCACTAGCGGGCTCAGAGACCCAGTACTTC.

DNA of the CDR3: TGTGCCAGCAGCCTCGCCCCAGGCACAGATACGCAGTATTTT. This translates into CASSLAPGTDTQYF. The rearrangement uses TRBV6-5 and TRBJ2-3; D uncertain. Germline V CDR1 and CDR2: MNHEY, SVGAGI. The CDR3 is 14 residues long. Trimming shortened V by 6 bases and J by 1 base, and 11 bases separated the two germline ends.

The chain uses TRBV7-3 and TRBJ1-2; the D is unclear. CDR1 and CDR2 from the germline V gene are SGHTA and FQGTGA. The CDR3 is made up of 14 amino acids. V was shortened by 4 bases and J by 4 bases, with 13 bases between the two germline ends. CDR3 DNA: TGTGCCAGCAGCTCACTCCCGGGAGCCTATGGCTACACCTTC. This gives the protein CASSSLPGAYGYTF.

This clone was found once. J is TRBJ1-1 and V is TRBV5-5, with a weak D call TRBD1 (6 bases). The germline V gene encodes CDR1 SGHKS and CDR2 YYEKEE (reference sequence). Trimming took 4 bases from V and 7 from J, leaving 11 bases between them. The CDR3 loop spans 12 amino acids. CDR3 loop: CASSIQTGEAFF. In DNA form, the CDR3 reads TGTGCCAGCAGCATCCAGACAGGTGAAGCTTTCTTT.

V usage is TRBV29-1 and J usage is TRBJ2-7, with TRBD2 matching over 8 bases. This CDR3 region has 14 residues. Germline CDR1 and CDR2: SQVTM and ANQGSEA. With V trimmed by 4 bases and J by 2 bases, 7 bases remained unmatched. The CDR3 bases are TGCAGCGTTGCCCGTGGAGCGGGAGCCTACGAGCAGTACTTC. Residues: CSVARGAGAYEQYF.

The chain uses TRBV5-8 and TRBJ1-1; the D is unclear. Germline V gene data show CDR1 as SGHTS and CDR2 as YDEGEE. With 0 bases removed from V and 0 bases from J, the gap between germline ends came to 9 bases. This CDR3 has 15 amino acids. DNA of the CDR3: TGTGCCAGCAGCTTGGGGGCACGTGTGAACACTGAAGCTTTCTTT. Residues: CASSLGARVNTEAFF.

The V call is TRBV5-4, the J call TRBJ2-1; 11 bases map to TRBD2. Germline V gene data show CDR1 as SGHNT and CDR2 as YYREEE (reference sequence). Trimming took 1 base from V and 6 from J; bases not matched to a gene: 0. The CDR3 extends over 14 amino acids. Written as DNA, the CDR3 is TGTGCCAGCAGCTTGACTAGCGGGAGCAATGAGCAGTTCTTC. It codes for CASSLTSGSNEQFF.

The CDR3 DNA reads as TGTGCCAGCAGCCAACGAGAGAGAAGTGGACTAGCGTTCACCTACGAGCAGTACTTC. It encodes CASSQRERSGLAFTYEQYF. The V and J genes are TRBV27 and TRBJ2-7; 9 bases are shared with TRBD2. The CDR3 has 19 amino acids. Looked up from germline, CDR1 is MNHEY and CDR2 is SMNVEV (reference sequence). The V and J ends lost 6 bases and 2 bases, in that order; junction bases with no gene match: 20.

The V and J genes are TRBV5-5 and TRBJ2-4; 8 bases agree with TRBD2. V shed 0 bases and J 9 bases; nucleotides not matched to a gene: 11. This CDR3 region has 16 residues. The germline gives CDR1 SGHKS, CDR2 YYEKEE (reference sequence). CDR3 DNA: TGTGCCAGCAGCTTGGCCGGGGGGGTGGGATCAGGCATTCAGTACTTC. It translates to CASSLAGGVGSGIQYF.

V usage is TRBV6-5 and J usage is TRBJ2-1; no clear D. Germline V gives CDR1 MNHEY, CDR2 SVGAGI. The CDR3 loop spans 16 amino acids. Trimming took 2 bases from V and 9 from J, leaving 20 bases between them. This CDR3 reads CASSYVGLEILGEQFF. In nucleotides, the CDR3 is TGTGCCAGCAGTTACGTAGGCCTAGAAATTTTAGGTGAGCAGTTCTTC.

The V gene is TRBV23-1, the J gene TRBJ2-1; D is uncertain. TRBV23-1 is an ORF for which the function is uncertain. V dropped 3 bases and J dropped 2 bases, with 8 bases sitting between them. This CDR3 has 14 residues. DNA of the CDR3: TGCGCCAGCAGTCAGCTCCTAGCCTACAATGAGCAGTTCTTC. This encodes CASSQLLAYNEQFF.

V is TRBV5-6 and J is TRBJ1-1; 7 positions agree with TRBD1. Germline V gene lookup returns CDR1 SGHDT and CDR2 YYEEEE. This CDR3 has 15 residues. Germline trimming cut 0 bases from V and 5 bases from J; bases unmatched to any gene: 7. CDR3 nucleotides: TGTGCCAGCAGCTTGGGCTCGGCGGACAGGACTGAAGCTTTCTTT. Protein sequence: CASSLGSADRTEAFF.

The chain uses TRBV6-6 and TRBJ1-5; D is perhaps TRBD1 (6 bases). Trimming shortened V by 2 bases and J by 2 bases, and 10 bases separated the two germline ends. The CDR3 is 15 amino acids. Germline CDR1 reads MNHNY; CDR2 reads SVGAGI (reference sequence). CDR3 DNA: TGTGCCAGCAGTTACCGGGACAAAGGCAATCAGCCCCAGCATTTT. It codes for CASSYRDKGNQPQHF.

The rearrangement links TRBV19 to TRBJ2-5; 8 bases are shared with TRBD1. This CDR3 has 14 residues. V was pared by 2 bases and J by 4 bases, with 3 bases of the junction left unmatched. Germline CDR1 and CDR2: LNHDA and SQIVND (reference sequence). CDR3 protein: CASSISDRGETQYF. The CDR3 DNA is TGTGCCAGTAGTATATCAGACAGGGGAGAGACCCAGTACTTC.

The chain has TRBV6-6 and TRBJ1-5; unclear D gene. With 0 bases removed from V and 5 bases from J, the gap between germline ends came to 11 bases. Germline V gene lookup returns CDR1 MNHNY and CDR2 SVGAGI (reference sequence). This CDR3 region has 15 residues. In DNA form, the CDR3 reads TGTGCCAGCAGTTACTCTGGGGAGGCCCATCAGCCCCAGCATTTT. Translation gives CASSYSGEAHQPQHF.

CDR3 amino acids: CASSPGQGEKLFF. DNA of the CDR3: TGTGCCAGTAGCCCGGGACAGGGGGAAAAACTGTTTTTT. The chain employs TRBV19 and TRBJ1-4; 10 nucleotides match TRBD1. This CDR3 contains 13 residues. V was pared by 6 bases and J by 8 bases, with 3 bases of the junction left unmatched. CDR1 is LNHDA and CDR2 is SQIVND in the germline V gene (reference sequence).

The genes are TRBV7-2 and TRBJ1-1, with D unclear. Trimming pared 3 bases from V and 0 bases from J, leaving 5 bases between. The CDR3 extends over 13 amino acids. Looked up from germline, CDR1 is SGHTA and CDR2 is FQGNSA. CDR3 sequence (DNA): TGTGCCAGCAGCTTTGGCATGAACACTGAAGCTTTCTTT. Encoded protein: CASSFGMNTEAFF. Filled out from reference TRBV7-2 and TRBJ1-1, the complete variable domain reads GAGVSQSPSNKVTEKGKDVELRCDPISGHTALYWYRQSLGQGLEFLIYFQGNSAPDKSGLPSDRFSAERTGGSVSTLTIQRTQQEDSAVYLCASSFGMNTEAFFGQGTRLTVV.

The chain recombines TRBV5-1 with TRBJ2-1; tentative D call: TRBD2 (6 bases). This CDR3 region has 13 residues. V shed 3 bases and J shed 3 bases, with 7 bases lying between them. CDR1 and CDR2 (germline): SGHRS, YFSETQ. CDR3 protein: CASSWGDYNEQFF. DNA for the CDR3: TGCGCCAGCAGCTGGGGGGACTACAATGAGCAGTTCTTC. Using reference TRBV5-1 and TRBJ2-1 for the parts outside the CDR3, the full variable domain is KAGVTQTPRYLIKTRGQQVTLSCSPISGHRSVSWYQQTPGQGLQFLFEYFSETQRNKGNFPGRFSGRQFSNSRSEMNVSTLELGDSALYLCASSWGDYNEQFFGPGTRLTVL.